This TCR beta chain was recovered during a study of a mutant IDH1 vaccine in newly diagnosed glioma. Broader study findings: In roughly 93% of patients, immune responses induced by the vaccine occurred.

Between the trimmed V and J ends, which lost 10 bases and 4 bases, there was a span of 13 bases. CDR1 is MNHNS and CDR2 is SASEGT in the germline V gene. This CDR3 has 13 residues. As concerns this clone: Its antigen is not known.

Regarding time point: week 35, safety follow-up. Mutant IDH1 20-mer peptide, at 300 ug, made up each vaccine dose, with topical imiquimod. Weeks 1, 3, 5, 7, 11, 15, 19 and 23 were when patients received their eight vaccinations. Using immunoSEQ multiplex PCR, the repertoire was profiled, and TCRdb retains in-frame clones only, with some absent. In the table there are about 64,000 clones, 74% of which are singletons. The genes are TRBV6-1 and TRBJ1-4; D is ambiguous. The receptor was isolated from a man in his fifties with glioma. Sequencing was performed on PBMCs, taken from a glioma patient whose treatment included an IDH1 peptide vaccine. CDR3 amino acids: CATNRAFNEKLFF. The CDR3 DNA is TGTGCCACTAACCGGGCTTTTAATGAAAAACTGTTTTTT.